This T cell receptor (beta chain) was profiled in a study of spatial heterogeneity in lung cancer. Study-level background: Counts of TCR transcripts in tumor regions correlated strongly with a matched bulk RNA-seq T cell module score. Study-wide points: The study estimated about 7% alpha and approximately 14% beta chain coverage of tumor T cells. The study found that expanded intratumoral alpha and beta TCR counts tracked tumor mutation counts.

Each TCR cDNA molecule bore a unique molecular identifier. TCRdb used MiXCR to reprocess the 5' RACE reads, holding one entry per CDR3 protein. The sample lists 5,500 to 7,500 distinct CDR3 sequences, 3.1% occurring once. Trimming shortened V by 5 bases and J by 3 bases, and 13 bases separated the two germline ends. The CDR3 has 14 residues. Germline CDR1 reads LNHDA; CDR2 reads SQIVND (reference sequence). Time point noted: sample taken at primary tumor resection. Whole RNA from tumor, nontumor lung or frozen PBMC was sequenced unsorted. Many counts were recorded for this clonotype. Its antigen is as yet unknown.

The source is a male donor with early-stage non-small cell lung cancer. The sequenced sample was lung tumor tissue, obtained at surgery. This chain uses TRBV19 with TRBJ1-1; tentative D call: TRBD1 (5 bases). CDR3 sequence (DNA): TGTGCCAGTAGTTTCAGGGCGGGGGACACTGAAGCTTTCTTT. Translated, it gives CASSFRAGDTEAFF.